This T cell receptor (beta chain) was retrieved from a study of OX40 agonist ivuxolimab in advanced cancers. Looking at the study overall: Treatment of patients was with ivuxolimab, an agonistic anti-OX40 (CD134) antibody. Those enrolled were 80% to 85% male, with a mean age of 60 years and ages from 23 to 79.

Some clones are missing from TCRdb's copy, which holds only in-frame ones; the method was immunoSEQ multiplex PCR. The table records under 100,000 clones, more than 85% of them present only once. This clone turned up a few times. With baseline, cycle 4 day 1, and cycle 7 day 1 as timepoints, blood was sampled. CDR3 length: 14 residues. The germline V gene encodes CDR1 SEHNR and CDR2 FQNEAQ (reference sequence). V lost 5 bases and J lost 0; bases outside the gene matches: 3. The sequence derives from an adult with an advanced solid tumor such as melanoma, head and neck, liver or kidney cancer. The sequencing here drew on CD4+ or CD8+ T cells sorted from blood, taken in a trial of the OX40 agonist ivuxolimab. V is TRBV7-9 and J is TRBJ1-1, with 7 bases that match TRBD1. The CDR3 loop reads CASSPGTVNTEAFF. The CDR3 nucleotides read TGTGCCAGCAGCCCAGGGACAGTGAACACTGAAGCTTTCTTT.